This TCR beta chain was observed in a study of blood T cell repertoires in COVID-19 (dated by TCRdb to between 2020 and 2021). General notes on the study: Samples covering the acute and convalescent phases of COVID-19 were provided by collaborators in the United States, Italy and Spain. The material from the prospective study consisted of cDNA or gDNA derived from T cells, B-cell-depleted T cells, or PBMCs. The dataset comprised deeply sampled blood TCRbeta repertoires from subjects exposed to, actively infected with, or recovered from COVID-19. A freely available public database, intended as a resource for researchers studying the immune response to SARS-CoV-2, is where the repertoires were released. The samples were drawn from the first 160 participants of the ongoing ImmuneRACE study and from roughly 1,300 subjects provided by 6 global collaborators. Sample metadata almost always included a de-identified subject ID, COVID-19 status, age in years and sex. Where available, HLA class I and class II types were obtained from metadata supplied by the sample provider rather than from assay-based typing.

Paper-wide results and their limitations: Clinical and demographic metadata were provided uncurated, with the amount varying by source and participant.

CDR1 MDHEN and CDR2 SYDVKM were looked up in the germline V gene. V is cut by 2 bases and J by 11 bases, and the space between the germline ends is 12 bases. From the cysteine through the phenylalanine, the CDR3 covers 12 amino acids. The only DNA kept is the CDR3, 36 bases in frame from the first base. Notes on this clone: The antigen this receptor binds is unknown. Base qualities are not at hand, and no much larger clone is one base apart.

The immunoSEQ Assay, a bias-controlled multiplex PCR, was used to amplify TCRbeta CDR3 regions from genomic DNA. The paper's data handling went like this. The number of nucleated cells in each sample was estimated from the amplification of reference gene primers within the assay. To quantify the absolute abundance of each unique TCRbeta CDR3 rearrangement, sequence reads were collapsed and filtered. For each sample, productive Simpson clonality was calculated as the square root of Simpson's diversity index over productive rearrangements. Entries here come from immuneACCESS through TCRdb and include only in-frame sequences with V and J called. Some clones fail to appear in such tables; in the studies checked, an unresolved V gene covers under half of the shortfall, and the cause of the remainder is unknown. V and J calls and clone size are copied from that table; D and trimming were computed from the DNA. The sample table lists 250,000 to 350,000 clones, around 85% of them with a count of one. The ten largest clonotypes hold 4.3% of the sample.

In the prospective study, participants were about 18 to 89 years old, resided in about two dozen geographic areas of the United States, and were enrolled through a virtual design. Cohort assignment in the prospective study relied on participant-reported clinical history from a screening survey and a study questionnaire. ImmuneRACE Cohort 3 recovered participants were defined by two consecutive negative NP/OP PCR tests, healthcare professional clearance, or symptom resolution. In the prospective study, mobile phlebotomists collected whole blood, serum and a nasopharyngeal or oropharyngeal swab from each participant. Over an approximately 2-month period, participants in the prospective study had the option of providing additional blood draws and questionnaires. Prospective study blood samples were shipped either frozen or at room temperature before DNA extraction.

The sequence joins TRBV28 to TRBJ1-1; no D gene call is confident. The clonotype comes from a young woman who had recovered from COVID-19. Material: PBMCs or T cells enriched from blood (not recorded which). The CDR3 protein sequence reads: CASSLPYNQAFF. In nucleotides, the sequence is TGTGCCAGCAGTTTACCGTATAATCAGGCTTTCTTT.